The sequence of this T cell receptor (beta chain) was determined in a study of T cell responses to AZD1222 COVID-19 vaccine. Using immunoSEQ multiplex PCR, the repertoire was profiled, and TCRdb retains in-frame clones only, with some absent. The repertoire includes about 100,000 clones, 90% to 95% of them detected once, and roughly 6.2% sits in the top ten. The sequence derives from an adult who received the AZD1222 COVID-19 vaccine. The specimen was peripheral blood, collected 28 days after the second AZD1222 dose.

The CDR3 DNA reads as TGTGCCAGCAGTTTTTCCGGGGATAGCAATCAGCCCCAGCATTTT. It encodes CASSFSGDSNQPQHF. The chain combines TRBV27 with TRBJ1-5; D not certain. CDR3 size: 15 residues. Germline CDR1 MNHEY, CDR2 SMNVEV (reference sequence). Trimming removed 3 bases at V and 0 bases at J, with 9 bases between.